The 25 T cell receptor beta chains presented below share a single source sample, sequenced in a study of blood T cells in healthy people across ages (dated by TCRdb to between 2014 and 2017). The library was built by means of 5' RACE. Reads for this sample came from an Illumina HiSeq 2500. A second PCR of roughly 7 to 11 cycles was performed with a sample-barcoded 5' primer and a J-beta primer mix. The raw public reads went through TCRdb reprocessing: fastp at Q25, MiXCR clone calling, in-frame beta chains kept. Rows are unified per CDR3 protein, each entry keeping the most common DNA and genes. The sample table records about 1.8 million distinct CDR3 sequences; 40% to 55% of these occur just once. Of the sample, less than 2.5% falls within the top ten clones. Material for sequencing was blood. These receptors came from a woman between 40 and 50 years old in good health.

V and J are TRBV27 and TRBJ2-7; a possible D gene is TRBD2 (6 bases). The germline CDR1 and CDR2 sequences are MNHEY and SMNVEV (reference sequence). With 2 bases removed from V and 7 bases from J, the gap between germline ends came to 18 bases. CDR3 length: 15 amino acids. CDR3 sequence: CASSLMAGPYNEQYF. As DNA, the CDR3 is TGTGCCAGCAGTTTAATGGCGGGGCCCTACAATGAGCAGTACTTC.

The chain links TRBV6-5 to TRBJ1-2; no reliable D call. This CDR3 contains 14 residues. In germline, CDR1 is MNHEY, CDR2 SVGAGI. V dropped 2 bases and J dropped 4 bases, with 11 bases sitting between them. Here the CDR3 reads CASSYAGNSYGYTF. CDR3 sequence (DNA): TGTGCCAGCAGTTACGCCGGGAACAGCTATGGCTACACCTTC.

The chain links TRBV29-1 to TRBJ1-4, with D maybe TRBD1 (5 bases). V was pared by 4 bases and J by 3 bases, with 6 bases between. The V gene's germline CDR1 is SQVTM and CDR2 ANQGSEA. The CDR3 has 12 amino acids. The DNA of the CDR3 is TGCAGCGTTGCGGGACCTAATGAAAAACTGTTTTTT. The encoded protein is CSVAGPNEKLFF.

The chain couples TRBV10-3 to TRBJ2-1, with unresolved D. This CDR3 has 14 amino acids. V lost 2 bases and J lost 8, with 13 bases in between. Germline V CDR1 and CDR2: ENHRY, SYGVKD. The CDR3 spells CAISELPDTHEQFF. CDR3 DNA sequence: TGTGCCATCAGTGAGCTCCCCGATACCCATGAGCAGTTCTTC.

This sequence joins TRBV18 and TRBJ2-5, with 11 bases matching TRBD1. The end of the DNA aligns better with TRBJ2-7, so the J call may be wrong. CDR3 length: 14 amino acids. Germline V gene lookup returns CDR1 KGHSH and CDR2 LQKENI. The CDR3 DNA is TGTGCCAGTGCCACCGGGACAGGGGGATTCGAGCAGTACTTC. This sequence encodes CASATGTGGFEQYF.

The chain couples TRBV7-2 to TRBJ2-5; D is ambiguous. The CDR3 extends over 13 amino acids. Germline assignment: CDR1 SGHTA and CDR2 FQGNSA. The V end lost 4 bases, the J end lost 3 bases, and 9 bases lay between the germline ends. CDR3 loop: CASSSDSEETQYF. DNA for the CDR3: TGTGCCAGCAGCTCGGATTCCGAAGAGACCCAGTACTTC.

The rearrangement links TRBV2 to TRBJ2-2; 10 bases fit TRBD2. Trimming removed 6 bases from V and 6 bases from J; junction bases left unmatched: 4. Germline V gives CDR1 SNHLY, CDR2 FYNNEI. The CDR3 has 14 residues. Written as DNA, the CDR3 is TGTGCCAGCAGAGACGGGACTAGCGCCGGGGAGCTGTTTTTT. As protein: CASRDGTSAGELFF. The full variable domain, with the rest looked up from reference TRBV2 and TRBJ2-2, is EPEVTQTPSHQVTQMGQEVILRCVPISNHLYFYWYRQILGQKVEFLVSFYNNEISEKSEIFDDQFSVERPDGSNFTLKIRSTKLEDSAMYFCASRDGTSAGELFFGEGSRLTVL.

Comment on this clonotype: A much larger clonotype is one base distant, so this may be a read error. The chain links TRBV9 to TRBJ2-7; unclear D gene. The J call may be mistaken, given a closer DNA end match to TRBJ2-5. The CDR3 length is 10 residues. Germline CDR1 is SGDLS and CDR2 is YYNGEE. CDR3 DNA sequence: TGTGCCAGCAGCGGGAAGACCCAGTACTTC. As protein: CASSGKTQYF.

In DNA, the CDR3 is TGTGCCAGCACGGCTGCGACAGGGGGCGTTGGCTACACCTTC. Amino acids: CASTAATGGVGYTF. This chain connects TRBV3-1 to TRBJ1-2; 10 bases line up with TRBD1. Germline V CDR1 and CDR2: LGHDT, YNNKEL (reference sequence). The CDR3 is 14 amino acids. Trimming cost V 7 bases and J 7 bases; bases outside gene matches: 9.

The rearrangement uses TRBV20-1 and TRBJ1-6; 7 nucleotides line up with TRBD1. The ends lost 1 base at V and 8 bases at J; junction bases unmatched: 8. In germline, CDR1 is DFQATT, CDR2 SNEGSKA (reference sequence). This CDR3 spans 15 amino acids. The CDR3 loop is CSARGDGTVDSPLHF. CDR3 DNA sequence: TGCAGTGCTAGAGGTGACGGGACAGTCGATTCACCCCTCCACTTT.

V is TRBV13 and J is TRBJ1-1; TRBD1 is a possible D gene (5 bases). Germline assignment: CDR1 PRHDT and CDR2 FYEKMQ (reference sequence). V shed 5 bases and J shed 5 bases, with 21 bases lying between them. The CDR3 consists of 16 residues. This chain's CDR3 is CASSPPLQVSRTEAFF. The CDR3 DNA reads TGTGCCAGCAGCCCCCCCTTACAGGTCAGTCGGACTGAAGCTTTCTTT.

The V call is TRBV6-6, the J call TRBJ2-4; D ambiguous. The assigned J gene may be wrong: the sequence end matches TRBJ2-7 better. This CDR3 comprises 15 residues. Per the germline V gene, CDR1 is MNHNY and CDR2 is SVGAGI (reference sequence). CDR3 region: CASSPLRRSSYEQYF. The CDR3, as DNA: TGTGCCAGCAGTCCCCTAAGGCGGTCGTCCTACGAGCAGTACTTC.

The CDR3, as DNA: TGCAGTGCTAGAAGCGGGGGGGAAAGAAGGGAGACCCAGTACTTC. This sequence encodes CSARSGGERRETQYF. The V gene is TRBV20-1, the J gene TRBJ2-7, with 10 bases that match TRBD2. With the DNA end fitting TRBJ2-5 better, the J assignment may be wrong. The CDR3 has 15 residues. Germline values: CDR1 DFQATT, CDR2 SNEGSKA (reference sequence).

The CDR3 nucleotides are TGTGCCAGCAGCTCCGTTACAGGGAATCCTAGCAATCAGCCCCAGCATTTT. Its protein product is CASSSVTGNPSNQPQHF. The genes are TRBV7-9 and TRBJ1-5, with D tentatively TRBD1 (6 bases). This CDR3 has 17 amino acids. Trimming removed 4 bases at V and 0 bases at J, with 16 bases between. Germline-derived CDR1 and CDR2 are SEHNR and FQNEAQ (reference sequence).

V gene TRBV5-1 combines with J gene TRBJ2-1; 7 bases match TRBD1. This CDR3 is 14 amino acids long. Losses at the gene ends were 4 bases for V and 8 bases for J; bases not matched to a gene: 9. Germline V lookup: CDR1 SGHRS, CDR2 YFSETQ. The CDR3 bases are TGCGCCAGCAGCACGCGACAGGGAAGCTATGAGCAGTTCTTC. It codes for CASSTRQGSYEQFF.

Only a few counts were recorded for this clonotype. This rearrangement joins TRBV2 to TRBJ2-4; D perhaps matches TRBD1 (5 bases). The CDR3 is made up of 12 amino acids. Germline loops: CDR1 SNHLY, CDR2 FYNNEI. With 7 bases removed from V and 3 bases from J, the gap between germline ends came to 7 bases. CDR3 residues: CASTGNKNIQYF. CDR3 sequence (DNA): TGTGCCAGCACAGGGAACAAAAACATTCAGTACTTC.

The J gene is TRBJ2-5, the V gene TRBV3-1; 8 bases are a match to TRBD2. The CDR3 covers 14 residues. V lost 1 base to trimming and J lost 7 bases; unmatched junction nucleotides: 5. Per the germline V gene, CDR1 is LGHDT and CDR2 is YNNKEL (reference sequence). The CDR3 is CASSQAYGGGTQYF. DNA of the CDR3: TGTGCCAGCAGCCAAGCGTACGGGGGGGGGACCCAGTACTTC.

The rearrangement joins TRBV15 to TRBJ2-5; TRBD1 aligns across 7 bases. The germline CDR1 and CDR2 sequences are LNHNV and YYDKDF (reference sequence). V gave up 5 bases and J gave up 3 bases; unmatched junction bases: 6. The CDR3 runs 14 residues. This CDR3 is CATSPRDREETQYF. Written as DNA, the CDR3 is TGTGCCACCAGCCCCCGGGACAGAGAAGAGACCCAGTACTTC.

V usage is TRBV9 and J usage is TRBJ2-1; D unclear. CDR1 SGDLS and CDR2 YYNGEE come from the germline V gene. V was pared by 0 bases and J by 0 bases, with 10 bases between. There are 16 residues in the CDR3. In DNA form, the CDR3 reads TGTGCCAGCAGCGTAGTTGTGGGGTACTCCTACAATGAGCAGTTCTTC. Its protein product is CASSVVVGYSYNEQFF.

This sequence joins TRBV4-3 and TRBJ1-2; 9 positions agree with TRBD1. Germline assignment: CDR1 LGHNA and CDR2 YSLEER. Unmatched junction bases numbered 7, after V lost 0 bases and J lost 8 bases. The CDR3 spans 15 residues. CDR3 region: CASSQEQTGGRGYTF. DNA for the CDR3: TGCGCCAGCAGCCAAGAACAAACAGGGGGCAGGGGCTACACCTTC.

V is TRBV20-1 and J is TRBJ1-5; D gene unclear. CDR3 size: 16 residues. Germline V lookup: CDR1 DFQATT, CDR2 SNEGSKA (reference sequence). Trimming took 5 bases from V and 1 from J, leaving 18 bases between them. The DNA of the CDR3 is TGCAGTGCTCTACGCGCGGGTTTTCGGAGCAATCAGCCCCAGCATTTT. Protein: CSALRAGFRSNQPQHF.

This chain links TRBV5-1 with TRBJ2-1; 7 bases fit TRBD1. The ends lost 4 bases at V and 4 bases at J; junction bases unmatched: 11. Germline lookup yields CDR1 SGHRS and CDR2 YFSETQ. The CDR3 length is 16 residues. CDR3 DNA sequence: TGCGCCAGCAGCGTACTGCCGGGGACAGAATACAATGAGCAGTTCTTC. Translated: CASSVLPGTEYNEQFF.

Comments on this clonotype: A read error may produce the germline difference seen at one junction end. The genes are TRBV12-3 or TRBV12-4 and TRBJ1-2; possible D gene TRBD1, 6 bases. The CDR3 is made up of 14 amino acids. As DNA, the CDR3 is TGCGCCAGCGGGGCCCAGGACAGCGCCTATGGCTACACCTTC. It encodes CASGAQDSAYGYTF.

The V and J genes are TRBV11-2 and TRBJ2-5; 11 bases are a match to TRBD2. The CDR3 extends over 18 amino acids. CDR1 is SGHAT and CDR2 is FQNNGV in the germline V gene. V trimming: 0 bases; J trimming: 5 bases; junction bases outside the gene matches: 11. CDR3 amino acids: CASSLDFRRLAGWETQYF. For the CDR3, the DNA is TGTGCCAGCAGCTTAGATTTTAGGCGACTAGCGGGGTGGGAGACCCAGTACTTC.

The V call is TRBV12-3 or TRBV12-4, the J call TRBJ2-5; the match to TRBD2 covers 8 bases. The CDR3 is 15 amino acids. Unmatched junction bases numbered 10, after V lost 5 bases and J lost 5 bases. This CDR3 is CASSPRGGALETQYF. The CDR3 bases are TGTGCCAGCAGTCCACGGGGGGGAGCCTTGGAGACCCAGTACTTC.